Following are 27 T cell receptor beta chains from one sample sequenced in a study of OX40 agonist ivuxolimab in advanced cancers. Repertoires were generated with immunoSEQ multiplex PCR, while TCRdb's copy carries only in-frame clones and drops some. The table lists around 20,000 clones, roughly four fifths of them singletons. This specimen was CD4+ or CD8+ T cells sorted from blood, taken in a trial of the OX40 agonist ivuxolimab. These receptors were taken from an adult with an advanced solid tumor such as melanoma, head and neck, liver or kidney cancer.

The CDR3 reads CASGLVEGRAIEAFF. The CDR3, as DNA: TGTGCTAGTGGTTTGGTCGAGGGGAGGGCTATTGAAGCTTTCTTT. This sequence joins TRBV12-5 and TRBJ1-1; a possible D gene is TRBD1 (5 bases). This CDR3 is 15 amino acids long. V was shortened by 0 bases and J by 7 bases, with 15 bases between the two germline ends. Per germline, CDR1 LGHNT and CDR2 FRNRAP. Variable domain in full (rest from reference TRBV12-5 and TRBJ1-1): DARVTQTPRHKVTEMGQEVTMRCQPILGHNTVFWYRQTMMQGLELLAYFRNRAPLDDSGMPKDRFSAEMPDATLATLKIQPSEPRDSAVYFCASGLVEGRAIEAFFGQGTRLTVV.

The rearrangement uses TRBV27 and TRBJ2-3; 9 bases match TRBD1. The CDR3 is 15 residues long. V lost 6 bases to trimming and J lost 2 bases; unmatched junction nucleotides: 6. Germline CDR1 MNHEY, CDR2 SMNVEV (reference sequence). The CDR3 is CASSHWTGDTDTQYF. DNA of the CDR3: TGTGCCAGCAGCCATTGGACAGGGGACACAGATACGCAGTATTTT.

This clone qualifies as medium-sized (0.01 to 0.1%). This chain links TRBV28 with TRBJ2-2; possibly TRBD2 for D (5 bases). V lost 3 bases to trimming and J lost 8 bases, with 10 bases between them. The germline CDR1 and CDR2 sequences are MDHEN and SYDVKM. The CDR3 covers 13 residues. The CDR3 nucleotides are TGTGCCAGCAGTTTGGAGGTCTTTGGGGAGCTGTTTTTT. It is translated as CASSLEVFGELFF.

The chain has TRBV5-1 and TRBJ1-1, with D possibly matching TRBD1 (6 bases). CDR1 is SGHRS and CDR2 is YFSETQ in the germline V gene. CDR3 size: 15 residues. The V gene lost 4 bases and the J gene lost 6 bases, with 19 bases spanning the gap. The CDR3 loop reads CASSASLQGRAEAFF. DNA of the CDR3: TGCGCCAGCAGCGCAAGTTTACAGGGAAGGGCTGAAGCTTTCTTT.

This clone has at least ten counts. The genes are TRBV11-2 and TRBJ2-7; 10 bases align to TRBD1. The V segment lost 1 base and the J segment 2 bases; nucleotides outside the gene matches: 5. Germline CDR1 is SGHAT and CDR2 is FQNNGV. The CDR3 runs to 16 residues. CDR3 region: CASSLVTGTGAYEQYF. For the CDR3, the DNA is TGTGCCAGCAGCTTAGTAACCGGGACAGGGGCCTACGAGCAGTACTTC.

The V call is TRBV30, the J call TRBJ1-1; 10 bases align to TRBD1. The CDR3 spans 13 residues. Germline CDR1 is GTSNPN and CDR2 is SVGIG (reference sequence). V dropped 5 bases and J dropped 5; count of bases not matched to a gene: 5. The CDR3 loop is CAWLTGGNTEAFF. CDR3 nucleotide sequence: TGTGCCTGGCTGACAGGGGGCAATACTGAAGCTTTCTTT.

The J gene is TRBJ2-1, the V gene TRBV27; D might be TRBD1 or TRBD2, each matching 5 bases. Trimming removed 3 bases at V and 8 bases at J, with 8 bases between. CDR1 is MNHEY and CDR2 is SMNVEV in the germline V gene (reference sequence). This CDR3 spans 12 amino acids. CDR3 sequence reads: CASSLLGDEQFF. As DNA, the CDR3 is TGTGCCAGCAGTTTGCTGGGGGATGAGCAGTTCTTC.

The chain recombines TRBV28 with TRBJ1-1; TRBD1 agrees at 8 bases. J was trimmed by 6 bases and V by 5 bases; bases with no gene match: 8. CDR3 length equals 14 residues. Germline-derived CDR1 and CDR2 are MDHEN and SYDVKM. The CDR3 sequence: CASSNPDREAEAFF. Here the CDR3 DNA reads TGTGCCAGCAGTAATCCGGACAGGGAGGCTGAAGCTTTCTTT.

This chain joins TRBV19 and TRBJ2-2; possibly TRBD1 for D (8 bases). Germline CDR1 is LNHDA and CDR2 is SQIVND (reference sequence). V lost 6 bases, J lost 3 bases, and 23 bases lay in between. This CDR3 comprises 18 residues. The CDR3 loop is CASRAPGQGGTHTGELFF. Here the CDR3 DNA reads TGTGCCAGTAGAGCCCCCGGACAGGGAGGGACCCACACCGGGGAGCTGTTTTTT.

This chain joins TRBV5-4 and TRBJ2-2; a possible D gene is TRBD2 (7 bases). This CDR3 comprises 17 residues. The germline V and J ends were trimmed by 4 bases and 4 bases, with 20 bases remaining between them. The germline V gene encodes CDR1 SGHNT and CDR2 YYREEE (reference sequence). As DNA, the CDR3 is TGTGCCAGCAGCGGCGAGCACGGGGGGCCGTTCACCGGGGAGCTGTTTTTT. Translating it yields CASSGEHGGPFTGELFF. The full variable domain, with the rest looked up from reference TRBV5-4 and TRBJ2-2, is ETGVTQSPTHLIKTRGQQVTLRCSSQSGHNTVSWYQQALGQGPQFIFQYYREEENGRGNFPPRFSGLQFPNYSSELNVNALELDDSALYLCASSGEHGGPFTGELFFGEGSRLTVL.

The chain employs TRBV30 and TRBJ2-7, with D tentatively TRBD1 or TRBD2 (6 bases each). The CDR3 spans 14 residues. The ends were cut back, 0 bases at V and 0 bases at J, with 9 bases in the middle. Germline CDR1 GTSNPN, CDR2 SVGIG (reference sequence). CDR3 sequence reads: CAWSVQGGSYEQYF. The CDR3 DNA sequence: TGTGCCTGGAGTGTACAGGGAGGCTCCTACGAGCAGTACTTC.

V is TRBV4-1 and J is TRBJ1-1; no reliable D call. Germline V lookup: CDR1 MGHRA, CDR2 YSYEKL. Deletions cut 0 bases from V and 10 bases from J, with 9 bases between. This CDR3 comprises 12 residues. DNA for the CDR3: TGCGCCAGCAGCCAAGATAGGGCGGGAGCTTTCTTT. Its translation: CASSQDRAGAFF.

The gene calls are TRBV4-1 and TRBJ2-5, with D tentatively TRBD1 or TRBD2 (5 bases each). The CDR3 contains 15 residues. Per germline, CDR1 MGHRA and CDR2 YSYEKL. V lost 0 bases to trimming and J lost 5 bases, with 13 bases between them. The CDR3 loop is CASSQEPLREETQYF. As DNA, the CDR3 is TGCGCCAGCAGCCAAGAGCCCCTCAGGGAGGAGACCCAGTACTTC.

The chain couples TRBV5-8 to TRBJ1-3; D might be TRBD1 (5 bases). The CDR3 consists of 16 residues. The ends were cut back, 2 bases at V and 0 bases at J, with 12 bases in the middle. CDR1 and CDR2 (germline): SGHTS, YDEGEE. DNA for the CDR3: TGTGCCAGCAGCTTAAGAGGGGCGATCTCTGGAAACACCATATATTTT. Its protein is CASSLRGAISGNTIYF.

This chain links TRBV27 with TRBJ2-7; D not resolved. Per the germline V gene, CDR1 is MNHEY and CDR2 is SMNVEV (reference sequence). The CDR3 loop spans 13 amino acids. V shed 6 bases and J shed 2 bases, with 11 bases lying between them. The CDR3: CASRLTETYEQYF. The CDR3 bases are TGTGCCAGCAGGCTAACTGAGACCTACGAGCAGTACTTC.

The CDR3 DNA sequence: TGTGCCAGCGGGCCCAGGGGAGTTGGCGGGGAGCTGTTTTTT. Protein sequence: CASGPRGVGGELFF. The rearrangement uses TRBV28 and TRBJ2-2; tentative D call: TRBD1 (6 bases). The germline CDR1 and CDR2 sequences are MDHEN and SYDVKM. The CDR3 consists of 14 residues. Trimming stripped 8 bases from V and 7 bases from J, with 17 bases between.

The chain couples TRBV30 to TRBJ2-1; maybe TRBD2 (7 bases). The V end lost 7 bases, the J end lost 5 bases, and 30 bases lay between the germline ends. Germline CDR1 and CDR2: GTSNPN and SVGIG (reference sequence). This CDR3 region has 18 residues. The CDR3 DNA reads TGTGCCTCGACCCGGCCAGAGGGGGGGGGAATGTGGGACAATGAGCAGTTCTTC. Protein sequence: CASTRPEGGGMWDNEQFF.

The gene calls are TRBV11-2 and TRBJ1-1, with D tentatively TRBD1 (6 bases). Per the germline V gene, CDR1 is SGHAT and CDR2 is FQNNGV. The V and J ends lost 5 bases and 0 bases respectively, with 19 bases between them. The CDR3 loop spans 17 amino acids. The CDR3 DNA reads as TGTGCCAGCAGCCCCTACTCCTGGGGGCTAATGAACACTGAAGCTTTCTTT. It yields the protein CASSPYSWGLMNTEAFF.

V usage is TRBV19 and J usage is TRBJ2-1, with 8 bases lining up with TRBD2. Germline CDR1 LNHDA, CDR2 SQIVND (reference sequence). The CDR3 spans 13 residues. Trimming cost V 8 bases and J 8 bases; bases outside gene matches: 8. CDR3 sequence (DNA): TGTGCCAGTTGGTTCGGGGGGGCCGATGAGCAGTTCTTC. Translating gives CASWFGGADEQFF. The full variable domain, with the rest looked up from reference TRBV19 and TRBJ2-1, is DGGITQSPKYLFRKEGQNVTLSCEQNLNHDAMYWYRQDPGQGLRLIYYSQIVNDFQKGDIAEGYSVSREKKESFPLTVTSAQKNPTAFYLCASWFGGADEQFFGPGTRLTVL.

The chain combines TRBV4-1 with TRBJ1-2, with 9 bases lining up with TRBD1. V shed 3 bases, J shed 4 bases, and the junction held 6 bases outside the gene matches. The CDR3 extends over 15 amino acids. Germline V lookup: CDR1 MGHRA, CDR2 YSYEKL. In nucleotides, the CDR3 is TGCGCCAGCAGCCATGTCCCGGGACAGGGCTATGGCTACACCTTC. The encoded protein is CASSHVPGQGYGYTF.

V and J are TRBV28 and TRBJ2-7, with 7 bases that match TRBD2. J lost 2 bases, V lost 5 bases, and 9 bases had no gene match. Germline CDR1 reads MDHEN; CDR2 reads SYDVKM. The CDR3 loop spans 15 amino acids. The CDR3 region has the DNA TGTGCCAGCAGTCCTTCCGGGGGGTTTGCCTACGAGCAGTACTTC. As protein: CASSPSGGFAYEQYF.

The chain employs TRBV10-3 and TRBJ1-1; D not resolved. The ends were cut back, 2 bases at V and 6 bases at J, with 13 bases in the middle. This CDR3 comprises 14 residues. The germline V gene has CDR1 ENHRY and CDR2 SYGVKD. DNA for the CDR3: TGTGCCATCAGTGAGGCGGACTTAAACGCTGAAGCTTTCTTT. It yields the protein CAISEADLNAEAFF.

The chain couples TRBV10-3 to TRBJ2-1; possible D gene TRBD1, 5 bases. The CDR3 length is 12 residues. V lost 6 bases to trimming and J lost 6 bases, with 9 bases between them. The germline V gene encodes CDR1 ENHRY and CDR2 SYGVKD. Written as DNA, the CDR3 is TGTGCCATCAGGGACACTTCCAATGAGCAGTTCTTC. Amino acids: CAIRDTSNEQFF.

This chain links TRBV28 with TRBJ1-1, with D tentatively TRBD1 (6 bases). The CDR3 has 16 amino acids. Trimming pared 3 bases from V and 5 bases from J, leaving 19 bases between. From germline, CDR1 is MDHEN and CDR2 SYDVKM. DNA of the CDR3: TGTGCCAGCAGTTTTCCGTTGCCGGGGGCGGGGACTGAAGCTTTCTTT. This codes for CASSFPLPGAGTEAFF.

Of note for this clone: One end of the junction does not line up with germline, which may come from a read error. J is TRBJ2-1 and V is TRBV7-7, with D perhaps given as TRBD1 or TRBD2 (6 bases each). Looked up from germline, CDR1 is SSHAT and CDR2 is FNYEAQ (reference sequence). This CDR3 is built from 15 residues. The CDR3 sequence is CASSLSGGVYNEQFF. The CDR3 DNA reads TGTGCTAGCAGCTTGTCCGGGGGCGTATACAATGAGCAGTTCTTC.

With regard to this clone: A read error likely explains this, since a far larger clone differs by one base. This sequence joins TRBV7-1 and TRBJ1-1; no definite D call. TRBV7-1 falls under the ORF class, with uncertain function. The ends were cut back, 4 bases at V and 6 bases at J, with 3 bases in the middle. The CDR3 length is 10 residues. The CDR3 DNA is TGTGCCAGCAGCTTACCTGAAGCTTTCTTT. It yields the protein CASSLPEAFF.

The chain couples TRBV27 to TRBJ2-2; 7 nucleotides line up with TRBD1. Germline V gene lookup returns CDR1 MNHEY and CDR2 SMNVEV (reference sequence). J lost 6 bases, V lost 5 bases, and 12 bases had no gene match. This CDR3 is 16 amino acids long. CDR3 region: CASSTPIRGYAGELFF. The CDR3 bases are TGTGCCAGCAGTACACCGATCAGGGGGTACGCCGGGGAGCTGTTTTTT.